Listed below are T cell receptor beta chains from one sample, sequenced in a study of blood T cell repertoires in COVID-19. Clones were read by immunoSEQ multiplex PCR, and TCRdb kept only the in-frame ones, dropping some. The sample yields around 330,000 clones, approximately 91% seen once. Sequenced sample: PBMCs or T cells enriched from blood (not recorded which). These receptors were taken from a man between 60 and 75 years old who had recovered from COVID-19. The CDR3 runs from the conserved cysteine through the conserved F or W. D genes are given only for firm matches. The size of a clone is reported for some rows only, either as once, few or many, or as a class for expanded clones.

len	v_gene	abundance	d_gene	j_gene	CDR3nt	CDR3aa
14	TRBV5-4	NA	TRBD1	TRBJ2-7	TGTGCCAGCAGCTTGGCCGGGACAGGGGATGTGCAGTACTTC	CASSLAGTGDVQYF
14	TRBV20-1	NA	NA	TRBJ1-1	TGCAGTGCTAGTGGGGGGGGCGCGTCGGGATGGGCTTTCTTT	CSASGGGASGWAFF
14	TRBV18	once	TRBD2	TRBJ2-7	TGTGCCAGCTCACAGGGCGGGAGGGCCGACGAGCAGTACTTC	CASSQGGRADEQYF
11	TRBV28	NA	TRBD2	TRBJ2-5	TGTGCCAGCGGGGGGGAATGGACCCAGTACTTC	CASGGEWTQYF
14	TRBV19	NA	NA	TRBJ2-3	TGTGCCAGTAGTACCAGGTTAAACCCAGATACGCAGTATTTT	CASSTRLNPDTQYF
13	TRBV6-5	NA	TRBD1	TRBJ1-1	TGTGCCAGCAACGACAGGGGGCCCACTGAAGCTTTCTTT	CASNDRGPTEAFF
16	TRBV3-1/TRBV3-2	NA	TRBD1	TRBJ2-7	TGTGCCAGCAGCCAAGGTACCGGGACAGGGGGCTACGAGCAGTACTTC	CASSQGTGTGGYEQYF
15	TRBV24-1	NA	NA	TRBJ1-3	TGTGCCACCAGTGACCCGCGGGGGACGGGAAACACCATATATTTT	CATSDPRGTGNTIYF
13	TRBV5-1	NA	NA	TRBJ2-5	TGCGCCAGCAAGAGCGAACGAGGGGAGACCCAGTACTTC	CASKSERGETQYF
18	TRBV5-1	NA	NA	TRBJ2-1	TGCGCCAGCAGCTTAACTCTAGGGACACCTAAATTGTACAATGAGCAGTTCTTC	CASSLTLGTPKLYNEQFF
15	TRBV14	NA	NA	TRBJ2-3	TGTGCCAGCAGCCAAGACGTAGTCAGCACAGATACGCAGTATTTT	CASSQDVVSTDTQYF
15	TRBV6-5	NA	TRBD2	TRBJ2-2	TGTGCCAGCAGTTACCTAGCGGAGCAACCCGGGGAGCTGTTTTTT	CASSYLAEQPGELFF
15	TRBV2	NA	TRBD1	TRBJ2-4	TGTGCCAGCACCCTACCTCCGGGACAGAGAAACATTCAGTACTTC	CASTLPPGQRNIQYF
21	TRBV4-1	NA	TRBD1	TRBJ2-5	TGCGCCAGCAGCCAAGATCCGACAGGGGCGGGCGCCGCAGGAGATTTCGAGACCCAGTACTTC	CASSQDPTGAGAAGDFETQYF
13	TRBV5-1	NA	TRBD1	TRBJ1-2	TGCGCCAGCAGCTTGGGACAGGGAGATGGCTACACCTTC	CASSLGQGDGYTF
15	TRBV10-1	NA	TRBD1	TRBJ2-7	TGCGCCAGCAGTGAGTCGAAGGACAGGGCCTACGAGCAGTACTTC	CASSESKDRAYEQYF
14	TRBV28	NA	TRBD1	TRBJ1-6	TGTGCCAGCAGCTCGGGACAGGGGTCGGGACCCCTCCACTTT	CASSSGQGSGPLHF
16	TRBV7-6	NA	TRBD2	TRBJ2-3	TGTGCCAGCAGCCCTAGACTAGCGGGCCGCACAGATACGCAGTATTTT	CASSPRLAGRTDTQYF
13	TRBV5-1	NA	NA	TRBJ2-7	TGCGCCAGCAGCTTCCAGGCCGAGGGCGAGCAGTACTTC	CASSFQAEGEQYF
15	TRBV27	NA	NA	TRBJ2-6	TGTGCCAGCAGTAGAAGGGAGGCTGGGGCCAACGTCCTGACTTTC	CASSRREAGANVLTF
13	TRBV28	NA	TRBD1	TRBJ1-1	TGTGCCAGCGGACAGGGGGCCCGCACTGAAGCTTTCTTT	CASGQGARTEAFF
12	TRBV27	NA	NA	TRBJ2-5	TGTGCCAGCAGATCAGGGTACGAGACCCAGTACTTC	CASRSGYETQYF
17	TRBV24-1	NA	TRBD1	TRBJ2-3	TGTGCCACCAGTGACCCCACCCGGGACAGGACCACAGATACGCAGTATTTT	CATSDPTRDRTTDTQYF
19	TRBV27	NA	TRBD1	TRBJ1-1	TGTGCCAGCAGTTTAGTGTATATTGGACGACAGGGGGCAGCCACTGAAGCTTTCTTT	CASSLVYIGRQGAATEAFF
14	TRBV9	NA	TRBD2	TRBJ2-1	TGTGCCAGCAGCTTGCTAGCGGGAGGATTCATGAAGTTCTTC	CASSLLAGGFMKFF
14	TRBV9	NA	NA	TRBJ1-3	TGTGCCAGCAGCGTAGACAGCGGGGGAAACACCATATATTTT	CASSVDSGGNTIYF
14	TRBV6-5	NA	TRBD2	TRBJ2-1	TGTGCCAGCAGTAATAGCGGGAGACTTAATGAGCAGTTCTTC	CASSNSGRLNEQFF
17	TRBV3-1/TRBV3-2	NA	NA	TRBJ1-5	TGTGCCAGCAGCCAAGATCGGACATTTGGTACCAATCAGCCCCAGCATTTT	CASSQDRTFGTNQPQHF
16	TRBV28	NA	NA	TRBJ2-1	TGTGCCAGCAGTTTGGCGACTCCCTTGGACTACAATGAGCAGTTCTTC	CASSLATPLDYNEQFF
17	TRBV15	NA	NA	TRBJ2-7	TGTGCCACCAGCAGAATAAAAGGAGATGGAACAGGCTACGAGCAGTACTTC	CATSRIKGDGTGYEQYF
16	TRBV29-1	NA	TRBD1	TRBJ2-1	TGCAGCGCAACAAGAGGGGGGACAGGGGCCTACAATGAGCAGTTCTTC	CSATRGGTGAYNEQFF
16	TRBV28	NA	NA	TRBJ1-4	TGTGCCAGCAGTTTATTTGGGGCTACAACTAATGAAAAACTGTTTTTT	CASSLFGATTNEKLFF
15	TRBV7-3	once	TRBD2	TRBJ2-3	TGTGCCAGCAGCTTTAGCGGGAGGGCGACAGATACGCAGTATTTT	CASSFSGRATDTQYF
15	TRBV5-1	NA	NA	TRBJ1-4	TGCGCCAGCAGCTTGGGCGCAGGGACTAATGAAAAACTGTTTTTT	CASSLGAGTNEKLFF
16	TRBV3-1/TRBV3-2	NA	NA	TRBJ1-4	TGTGCCAGCAGCCAAGTCCTTGGCAGGGGTAATGAAAAACTGTTTTTT	CASSQVLGRGNEKLFF
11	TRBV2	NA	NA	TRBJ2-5	TGTGCCAGCAGTGAACAGGGATATCAGTACTTC	CASSEQGYQYF
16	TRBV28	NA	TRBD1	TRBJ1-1	TGTGCCAGTCCGGAGCAGGGGGCGCTTGGGAACACTGAAGCTTTCTTT	CASPEQGALGNTEAFF
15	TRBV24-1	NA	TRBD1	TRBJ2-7	TGTGCCACCAGTGACCCGGGACAGGGAGGCAACGAGCAGTACTTC	CATSDPGQGGNEQYF
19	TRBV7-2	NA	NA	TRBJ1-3	TGTGCCAGCAGCTTACAAGGCCCAGCCCACAGGGTCACTGGAAACACCATATATTTT	CASSLQGPAHRVTGNTIYF
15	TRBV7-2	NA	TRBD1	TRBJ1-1	TGTGCCAGCAGCTCCCAGGGGGGCGTCGACACTGAAGCTTTCTTT	CASSSQGGVDTEAFF
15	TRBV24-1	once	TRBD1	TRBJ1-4	TGTGCCACCAGTGACCCAGGGGGGCCTAATGAAAAACTGTTTTTT	CATSDPGGPNEKLFF
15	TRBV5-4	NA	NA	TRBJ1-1	TGTGCCAGCAGCCAATCCGGGATGTGGAACACTGAAGCTTTCTTT	CASSQSGMWNTEAFF
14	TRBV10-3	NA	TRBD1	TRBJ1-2	TGTGCCATCAGTGAGTCGGGACAGTATTATGGCTACACCTTC	CAISESGQYYGYTF
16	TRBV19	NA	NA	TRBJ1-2	TGTGCCAGTAGTATACCCCCGGGGGATATCGTCTATGGCTACACCTTC	CASSIPPGDIVYGYTF
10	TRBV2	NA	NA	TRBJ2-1	TGTGCCAGGGGGGGACCCGAGCAGTTCTTC	CARGGPEQFF
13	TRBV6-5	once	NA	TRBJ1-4	TGTGCCAGCAGGGATGACAACGAGGAAAAACTGTTTTTT	CASRDDNEEKLFF
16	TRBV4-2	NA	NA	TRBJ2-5	TGTGCCAGCAGCCAAGATTATTCGGAGGGGACCAAGACCCAGTACTTC	CASSQDYSEGTKTQYF
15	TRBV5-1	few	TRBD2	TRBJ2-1	TGCGCCAGCAGCTCCAGGACTAGCGGAGGCAATGAGCAGTTCTTC	CASSSRTSGGNEQFF
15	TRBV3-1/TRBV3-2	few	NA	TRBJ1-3	TGTGCCAGCAGCCGCAGGGAAACCTCTGGAAACACCATATATTTT	CASSRRETSGNTIYF
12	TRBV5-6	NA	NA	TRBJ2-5	TGTGCCAGCAGCTTGGCCGGGAAAACCCAGTACTTC	CASSLAGKTQYF
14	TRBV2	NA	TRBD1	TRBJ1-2	TGTGCCAGCAGCAGGGACAGGGAGGTGGGGGGCTACACCTTC	CASSRDREVGGYTF
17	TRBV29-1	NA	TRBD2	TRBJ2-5	TGCAGCGTTGAAGGAATAAGAATAGCGGGAGCTCGAGAGACCCAGTACTTC	CSVEGIRIAGARETQYF
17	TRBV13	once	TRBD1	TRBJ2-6	TGTGCCAGCAGCGCAACAGGGGGCTCCGCTGGGGCCAACGTCCTGACTTTC	CASSATGGSAGANVLTF
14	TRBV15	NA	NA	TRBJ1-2	TGTGCCACCAGCAGAGGGAGTGGGGGCGTCGGCTACACCTTC	CATSRGSGGVGYTF
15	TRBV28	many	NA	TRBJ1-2	TGTGCCAGCAGTCCGCCCCTTGCGGGGAGGGATGGCTACACCTTC	CASSPPLAGRDGYTF
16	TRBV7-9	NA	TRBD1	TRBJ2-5	TGTGCCAGCAGCTTAGCGACAGGGTTGTCGGGGGAGACCCAGTACTTC	CASSLATGLSGETQYF
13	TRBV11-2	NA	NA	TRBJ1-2	TGTGCCAGCAGCTTAGATTGGGGGGTAGGCTACACCTTC	CASSLDWGVGYTF
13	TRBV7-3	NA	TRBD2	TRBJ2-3	TGTGCCAGCACCGCGGGGGGCGCAGATACGCAGTATTTT	CASTAGGADTQYF